Listed below are T cell receptor beta chains from one sample, sequenced in a study of T cell changes during pregnancy in multiple sclerosis. Using immunoSEQ multiplex PCR, the repertoire was profiled, and TCRdb retains in-frame clones only, with some absent. This sample has roughly 120,000 clones; roughly 92% occur once, and the top ten carry roughly 6%. The source was peripheral blood, collected before pregnancy. The receptors stem from a female donor with multiple sclerosis, enrolled in a pregnancy study. Both conserved end residues are part of each CDR3. Fields, in order: J gene, clone size, V gene, D gene, CDR3 length, CDR3 DNA, CDR3 protein. The D gene is left open where the match is weak. Clone sizes are given selectively: once, few, many, or a class where the clone is expanded.

TRBJ2-2	once	TRBV11-2	TRBD2	17	TGTGCCAGCAGCTTATTTCTAGCGGGAGGTCGGGGCGGGGAGCTGTTTTTT	CASSLFLAGGRGGELFF
TRBJ2-1	NA	TRBV7-2	NA	12	TGTGCCAGCAGCTTGGCATACAATGAGCAGTTCTTC	CASSLAYNEQFF
TRBJ2-7	NA	TRBV7-2	TRBD2	15	TGTGCCAGCAGCCCATCCCTAGCGGGAGTAAACGAGCAGTACTTC	CASSPSLAGVNEQYF
TRBJ1-3	NA	TRBV10-3	TRBD1	14	TGTGCCATACGGGACAGGCTCTCTGGAAACACCATATATTTT	CAIRDRLSGNTIYF
TRBJ1-1	NA	TRBV14	NA	15	TGTGCCAGCAGCCAACGTCGACAGCTGAACACTGAAGCTTTCTTT	CASSQRRQLNTEAFF
TRBJ1-3	NA	TRBV5-1	NA	15	TGCGCCAGCAGCCCGTTTAATCGCGGTGGAAACACCATATATTTT	CASSPFNRGGNTIYF
TRBJ2-1	NA	TRBV5-6	NA	17	TGTGCCAGCAGCCGAAACGCGGCCGCAACTAGGAACAATGAGCAGTTCTTC	CASSRNAAATRNNEQFF
TRBJ1-1	NA	TRBV9	NA	12	TGTGCCAGCTCGACAGGGAACACTGAAGCTTTCTTT	CASSTGNTEAFF
TRBJ2-1	NA	TRBV6-4	NA	14	TGTGCCAGCAGTGACTCTGGACAGAGGGATGAGCAGTTCTTC	CASSDSGQRDEQFF
TRBJ2-7	NA	TRBV4-2	NA	12	TGTGCCAGCAGCCAAGGACAATACGAGCAGTACTTC	CASSQGQYEQYF
TRBJ1-4	NA	TRBV7-9	TRBD1	16	TGTGCCAGCAGCCTCGGGGACAGGGTGGCTAATGAAAAACTGTTTTTT	CASSLGDRVANEKLFF
TRBJ2-7	NA	TRBV2	TRBD2	11	TGTGCCACCACGGGGGGCTACGAGCAGTACTTC	CATTGGYEQYF
TRBJ2-1	NA	TRBV29-1	NA	11	TGCAGCGTTGACAGGCCCAATGAGCAGTTCTTC	CSVDRPNEQFF
TRBJ2-5	once	TRBV2	TRBD1	15	TGTGCCAGCAGTCCGGGACAGCCCAAAGGGGAGACCCAGTACTTC	CASSPGQPKGETQYF
TRBJ2-1	NA	TRBV15	NA	15	TGTGCCACCAGCCCCAGGGCAGGTACCTACAATGAGCAGTTCTTC	CATSPRAGTYNEQFF
TRBJ2-2	NA	TRBV5-4	NA	14	TGTGCCAGCAGCCTACCCCCCGGCACCGGGGAGCTGTTTTTT	CASSLPPGTGELFF
TRBJ2-3	NA	TRBV11-2	NA	16	TGTGCCAGCAGCCCCGTCCCCGATATAGCAACAGATACGCAGTATTTT	CASSPVPDIATDTQYF
TRBJ1-1	NA	TRBV27	NA	16	TGTGCCAGCAGTTTAGCGTCGGGGAGATTGAACACTGAAGCTTTCTTT	CASSLASGRLNTEAFF